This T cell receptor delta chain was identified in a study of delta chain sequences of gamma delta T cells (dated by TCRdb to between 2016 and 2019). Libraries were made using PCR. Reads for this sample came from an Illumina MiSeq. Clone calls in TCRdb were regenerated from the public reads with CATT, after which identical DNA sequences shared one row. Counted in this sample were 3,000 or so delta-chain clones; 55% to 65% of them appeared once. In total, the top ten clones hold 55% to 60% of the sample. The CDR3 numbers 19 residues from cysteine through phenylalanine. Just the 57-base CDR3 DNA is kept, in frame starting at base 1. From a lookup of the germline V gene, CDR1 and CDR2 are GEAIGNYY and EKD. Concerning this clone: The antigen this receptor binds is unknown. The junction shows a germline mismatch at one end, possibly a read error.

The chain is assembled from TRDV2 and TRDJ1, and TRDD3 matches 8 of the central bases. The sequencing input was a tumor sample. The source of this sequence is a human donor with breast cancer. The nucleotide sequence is TGTGCCTTTGACACTCTAGGCTGGGGGAAAAGCGACAGGGTCGATAAACTCATCTTT. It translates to CAFDTLGWGKSDRVDKLIF.